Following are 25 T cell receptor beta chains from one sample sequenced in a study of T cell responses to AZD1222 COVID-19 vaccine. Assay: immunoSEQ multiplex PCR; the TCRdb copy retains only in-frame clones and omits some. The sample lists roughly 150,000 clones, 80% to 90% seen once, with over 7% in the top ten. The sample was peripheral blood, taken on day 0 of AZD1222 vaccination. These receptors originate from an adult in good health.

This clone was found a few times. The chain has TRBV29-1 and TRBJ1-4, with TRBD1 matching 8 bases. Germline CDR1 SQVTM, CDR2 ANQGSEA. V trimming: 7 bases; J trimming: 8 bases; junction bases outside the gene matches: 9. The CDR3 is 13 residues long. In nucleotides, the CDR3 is TGCAGCGCTCGGACAGGGTCGGGGGAAAAACTGTTTTTT. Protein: CSARTGSGEKLFF.

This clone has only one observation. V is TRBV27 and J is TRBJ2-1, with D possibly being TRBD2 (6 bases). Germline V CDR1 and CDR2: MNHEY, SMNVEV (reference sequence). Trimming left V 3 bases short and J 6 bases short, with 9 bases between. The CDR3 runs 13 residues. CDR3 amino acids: CASSLLGGNEQFF. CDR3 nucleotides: TGTGCCAGCAGTTTGCTGGGGGGCAATGAGCAGTTCTTC.

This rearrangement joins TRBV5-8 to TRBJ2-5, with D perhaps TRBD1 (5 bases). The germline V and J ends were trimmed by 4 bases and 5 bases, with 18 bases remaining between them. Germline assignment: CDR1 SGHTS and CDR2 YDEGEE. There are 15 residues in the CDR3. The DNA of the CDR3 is TGTGCCAGCAGCCCGCCGTCCGGACAAGGGGAGACCCAGTACTTC. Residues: CASSPPSGQGETQYF.

Written as DNA, the CDR3 is TGTGCCAGCAGCCGACTAGCGGGGGAAGAGACCCAGTACTTC. It encodes CASSRLAGEETQYF. The chain recombines TRBV6-6 with TRBJ2-5; 12 nucleotides align to TRBD2. V dropped 6 bases and J dropped 3; count of bases not matched to a gene: 2. Germline V CDR1 and CDR2: MNHNY, SVGAGI (reference sequence). The CDR3 contains 14 residues.

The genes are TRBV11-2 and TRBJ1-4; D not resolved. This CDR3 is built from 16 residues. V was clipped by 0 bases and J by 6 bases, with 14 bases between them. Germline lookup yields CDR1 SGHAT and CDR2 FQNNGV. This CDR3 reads CASSLEGPQYYEKLFF. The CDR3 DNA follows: TGTGCCAGCAGCTTAGAGGGCCCACAGTATTATGAAAAACTGTTTTTT.

The CDR3 coding sequence is TGTGCCAGCAGCCCGCCGGGACAGGGGGCTTCACCCCTCCACTTT. Translating gives CASSPPGQGASPLHF. The gene calls are TRBV7-9 and TRBJ1-6, with TRBD1 matching over 12 bases. Germline V lookup: CDR1 SEHNR, CDR2 FQNEAQ (reference sequence). The junction had 5 bases not matched to a gene; V was cut back by 5 bases and J by 9 bases. CDR3 length: 15 amino acids.

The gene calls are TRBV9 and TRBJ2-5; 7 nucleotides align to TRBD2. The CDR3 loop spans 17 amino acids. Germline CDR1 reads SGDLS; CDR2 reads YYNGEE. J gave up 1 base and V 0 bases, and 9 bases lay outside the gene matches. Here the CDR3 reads CASSVGTGTIAQETQYF. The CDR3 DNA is TGTGCCAGCAGCGTAGGAACGGGGACTATCGCCCAAGAGACCCAGTACTTC.

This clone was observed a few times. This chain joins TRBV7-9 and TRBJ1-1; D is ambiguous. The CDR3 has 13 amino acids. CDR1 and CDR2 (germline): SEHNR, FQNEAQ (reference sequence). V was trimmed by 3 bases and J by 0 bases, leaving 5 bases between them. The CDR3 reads CASSLTLNTEAFF. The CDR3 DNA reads TGTGCCAGCAGCTTGACATTGAACACTGAAGCTTTCTTT.

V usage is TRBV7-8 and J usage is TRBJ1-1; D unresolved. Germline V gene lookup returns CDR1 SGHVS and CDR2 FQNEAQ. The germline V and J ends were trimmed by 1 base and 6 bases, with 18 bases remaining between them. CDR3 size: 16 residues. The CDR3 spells CASSLVTPSFGSEAFF. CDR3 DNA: TGTGCCAGCAGCTTAGTAACTCCCTCCTTCGGGTCTGAAGCTTTCTTT.

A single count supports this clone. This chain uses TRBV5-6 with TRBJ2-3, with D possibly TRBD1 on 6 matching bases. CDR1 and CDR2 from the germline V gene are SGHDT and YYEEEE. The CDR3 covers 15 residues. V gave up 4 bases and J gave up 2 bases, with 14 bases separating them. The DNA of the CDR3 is TGTGCCAGCAGCAGTGGACAGCAGGTCACAGATACGCAGTATTTT. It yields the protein CASSSGQQVTDTQYF. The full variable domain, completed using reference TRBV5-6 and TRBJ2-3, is DAGVTQSPTHLIKTRGQQVTLRCSPKSGHDTVSWYQQALGQGPQFIFQYYEEEERQRGNFPDRFSGHQFPNYSSELNVNALLLGDSALYLCASSSGQQVTDTQYFGPGTRLTVL.

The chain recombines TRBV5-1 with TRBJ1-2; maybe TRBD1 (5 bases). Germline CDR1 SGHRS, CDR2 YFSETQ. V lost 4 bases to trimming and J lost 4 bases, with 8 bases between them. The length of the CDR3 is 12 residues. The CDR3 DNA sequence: TGCGCCAGCAGCGGGGACGTCTATGGCTACACCTTC. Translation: CASSGDVYGYTF.

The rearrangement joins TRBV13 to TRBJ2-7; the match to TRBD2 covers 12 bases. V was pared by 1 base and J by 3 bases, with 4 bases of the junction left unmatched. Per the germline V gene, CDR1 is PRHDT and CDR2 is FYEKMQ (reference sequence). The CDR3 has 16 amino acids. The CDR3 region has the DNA TGTGCCAGCAGCTTAGAAGGACTAGCGGGACTCTACGAGCAGTACTTC. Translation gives CASSLEGLAGLYEQYF.

As DNA, the CDR3 is TGTGCCAGTAGTATCCTAGAACGGTCTGAGCAGTTCTTC. Protein sequence: CASSILERSEQFF. The chain is built from TRBV19 and TRBJ2-1; no firm D call. Trimming took 3 bases from V and 9 from J, leaving 12 bases between them. CDR1 and CDR2 (germline): LNHDA, SQIVND (reference sequence). The length of the CDR3 is 13 residues. Complete variable domain (other parts from reference TRBV19 and TRBJ2-1): DGGITQSPKYLFRKEGQNVTLSCEQNLNHDAMYWYRQDPGQGLRLIYYSQIVNDFQKGDIAEGYSVSREKKESFPLTVTSAQKNPTAFYLCASSILERSEQFFGPGTRLTVL.

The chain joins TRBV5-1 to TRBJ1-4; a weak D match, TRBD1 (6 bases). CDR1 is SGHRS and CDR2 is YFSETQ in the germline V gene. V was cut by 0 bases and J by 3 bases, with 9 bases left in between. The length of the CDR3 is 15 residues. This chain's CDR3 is CASSLAGDPNEKLFF. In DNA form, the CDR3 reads TGCGCCAGCAGCTTGGCAGGGGATCCTAATGAAAAACTGTTTTTT.

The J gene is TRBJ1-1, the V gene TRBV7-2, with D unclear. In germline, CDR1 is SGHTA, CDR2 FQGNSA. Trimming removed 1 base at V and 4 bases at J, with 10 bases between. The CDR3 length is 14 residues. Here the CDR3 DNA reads TGTGCCAGCAGCTTAGTAGGCCAGAGCACTGAAGCTTTCTTT. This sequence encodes CASSLVGQSTEAFF.

CDR3 sequence (DNA): TGTGCCAGCAGCTTGATCTTGAACACCGGGGAGCTGTTTTTT. This codes for CASSLILNTGELFF. The chain recombines TRBV11-2 with TRBJ2-2; D unclear. Germline loops: CDR1 SGHAT, CDR2 FQNNGV. CDR3 length: 14 amino acids. The V end was cut by 3 bases, the J end by 1 base, with 6 bases between.

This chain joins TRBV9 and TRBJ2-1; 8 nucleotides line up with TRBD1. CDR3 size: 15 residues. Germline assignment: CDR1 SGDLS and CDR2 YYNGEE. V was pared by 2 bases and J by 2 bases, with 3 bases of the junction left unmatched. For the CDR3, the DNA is TGTGCCAGCAGCGTTCAGGGGGCGGCCTACAATGAGCAGTTCTTC. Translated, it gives CASSVQGAAYNEQFF.

The CDR3 region is CASSVGIGFNEQYF. The CDR3 nucleotides are TGTGCCAGCAGCGTAGGAATAGGGTTCAACGAGCAGTACTTC. The rearrangement uses TRBV9 and TRBJ2-7; D call uncertain. The germline V and J ends were trimmed by 0 bases and 5 bases, with 12 bases remaining between them. The CDR3 sequence is 14 residues long. From germline, CDR1 is SGDLS and CDR2 YYNGEE.

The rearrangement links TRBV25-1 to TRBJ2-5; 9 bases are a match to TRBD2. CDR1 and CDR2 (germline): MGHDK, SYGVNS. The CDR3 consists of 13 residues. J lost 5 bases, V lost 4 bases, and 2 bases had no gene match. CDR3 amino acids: CASSVSGGETQYF. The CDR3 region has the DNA TGTGCCAGCAGTGTGAGCGGGGGGGAGACCCAGTACTTC. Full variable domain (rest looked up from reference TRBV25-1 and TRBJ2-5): EADIYQTPRYLVIGTGKKITLECSQTMGHDKMYWYQQDPGMELHLIHYSYGVNSTEKGDLSSESTVSRIRTEHFPLTLESARPSHTSQYLCASSVSGGETQYFGPGTRLLVL.

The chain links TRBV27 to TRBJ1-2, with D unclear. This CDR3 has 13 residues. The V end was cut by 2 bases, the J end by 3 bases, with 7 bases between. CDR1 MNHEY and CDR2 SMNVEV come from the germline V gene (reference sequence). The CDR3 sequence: CASSLDADYGYTF. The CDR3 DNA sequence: TGTGCCAGCAGTTTAGATGCGGACTATGGCTACACCTTC.

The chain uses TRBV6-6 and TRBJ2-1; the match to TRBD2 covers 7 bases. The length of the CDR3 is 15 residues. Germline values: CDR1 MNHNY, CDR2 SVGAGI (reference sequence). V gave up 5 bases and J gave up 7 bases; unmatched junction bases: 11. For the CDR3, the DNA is TGTGCCAGCAGTCCTAGCGGTCAAGGGAGGAATGAGCAGTTCTTC. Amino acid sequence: CASSPSGQGRNEQFF.

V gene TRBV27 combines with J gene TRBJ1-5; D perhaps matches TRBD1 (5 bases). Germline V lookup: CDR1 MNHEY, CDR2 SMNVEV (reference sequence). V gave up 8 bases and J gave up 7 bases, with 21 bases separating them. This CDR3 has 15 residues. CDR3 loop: CASSQRGVSEQPQHF. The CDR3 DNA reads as TGTGCCAGCTCCCAACGGGGGGTTTCGGAACAGCCCCAGCATTTT.

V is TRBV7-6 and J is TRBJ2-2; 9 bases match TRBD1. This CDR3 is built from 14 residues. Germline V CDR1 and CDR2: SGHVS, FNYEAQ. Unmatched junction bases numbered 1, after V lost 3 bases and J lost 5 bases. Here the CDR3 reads CASSFGQGTGELFF. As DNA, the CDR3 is TGTGCCAGCAGCTTTGGACAGGGGACCGGGGAGCTGTTTTTT.

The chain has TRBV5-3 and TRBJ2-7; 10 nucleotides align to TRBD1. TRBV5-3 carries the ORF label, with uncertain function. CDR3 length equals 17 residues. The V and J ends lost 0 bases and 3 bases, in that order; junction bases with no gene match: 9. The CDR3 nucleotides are TGTGCCAGAAGCTTGGCCCACCCCGGGACAGGGGACTACGAGCAGTACTTC. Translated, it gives CARSLAHPGTGDYEQYF.

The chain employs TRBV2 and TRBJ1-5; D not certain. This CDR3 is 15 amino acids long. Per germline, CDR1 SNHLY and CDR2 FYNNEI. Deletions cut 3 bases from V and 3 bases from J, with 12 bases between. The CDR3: CASSDIQSLNQPQHF. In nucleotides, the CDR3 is TGTGCCAGCAGTGATATACAGTCTCTCAATCAGCCCCAGCATTTT. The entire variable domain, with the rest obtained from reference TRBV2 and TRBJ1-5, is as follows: EPEVTQTPSHQVTQMGQEVILRCVPISNHLYFYWYRQILGQKVEFLVSFYNNEISEKSEIFDDQFSVERPDGSNFTLKIRSTKLEDSAMYFCASSDIQSLNQPQHFGDGTRLSIL.